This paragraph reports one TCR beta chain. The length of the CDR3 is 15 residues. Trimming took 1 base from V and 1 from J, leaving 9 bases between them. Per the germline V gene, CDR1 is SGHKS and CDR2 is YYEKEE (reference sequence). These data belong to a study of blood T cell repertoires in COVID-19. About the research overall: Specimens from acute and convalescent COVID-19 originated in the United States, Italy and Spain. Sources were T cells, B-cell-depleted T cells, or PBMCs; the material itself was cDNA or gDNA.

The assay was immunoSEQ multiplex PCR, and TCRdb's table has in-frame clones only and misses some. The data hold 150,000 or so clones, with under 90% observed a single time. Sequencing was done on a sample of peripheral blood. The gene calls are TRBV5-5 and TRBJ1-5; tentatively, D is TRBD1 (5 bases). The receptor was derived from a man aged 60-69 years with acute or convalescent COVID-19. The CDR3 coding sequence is TGTGCCAGCAGCTTGCAGGGTTTGAGCAATCAGCCCCAGCATTTT. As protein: CASSLQGLSNQPQHF.